This TCR beta chain emerged from a study of early T cells in non-severe SARS-CoV-2 infection. Germline CDR1 and CDR2: MGHRA and YSYEKL. The V end was cut by 4 bases, the J end by 5 bases, with 8 bases between. This CDR3 has 13 amino acids. This clonotype has a count of ten or more. TCRdb recomputed calls from the 5' RACE reads with MiXCR, one row per CDR3 protein. The table includes about 81,000 distinct CDR3 sequences, around 5.6% detected once. V gene TRBV4-1 combines with J gene TRBJ2-2, with a tentative D call TRBD2 (5 bases). The sequence was obtained from an adult who was a healthcare worker with PCR-confirmed SARS-CoV-2 infection or an uninfected control (not recorded which). The sequenced sample was whole blood. CDR3 nucleotide sequence: TGCGCCAGCAGCCTAGCGCGAACCGGGGAGCTGTTTTTT. Encoded protein: CASSLARTGELFF.